This T cell receptor (beta chain) was identified during a study of blood T cell repertoires in COVID-19. Study-level background: Some COVID-19 samples were acute and others convalescent; all came from the United States, Italy and Spain.

Germline loops: CDR1 SNHLY, CDR2 FYNNEI. This CDR3 is 13 amino acids long. V shed 4 bases and J shed 8 bases, with 12 bases lying between them. TCRdb's copy holds only in-frame clones and misses some; the assay was immunoSEQ multiplex PCR. Among about 180,000 clones, roughly nine tenths were seen once, and the ten largest hold around 21%. The source is a man between 65 and 85 years old with active or convalescent COVID-19. Sequenced input: peripheral blood. The chain is built from TRBV2 and TRBJ2-1; tentatively, D is TRBD1 (6 bases). CDR3 coding DNA: TGTGCCAGCAGTGTAACGGCAGGGGATGAGCAGTTCTTC. Amino acids: CASSVTAGDEQFF.